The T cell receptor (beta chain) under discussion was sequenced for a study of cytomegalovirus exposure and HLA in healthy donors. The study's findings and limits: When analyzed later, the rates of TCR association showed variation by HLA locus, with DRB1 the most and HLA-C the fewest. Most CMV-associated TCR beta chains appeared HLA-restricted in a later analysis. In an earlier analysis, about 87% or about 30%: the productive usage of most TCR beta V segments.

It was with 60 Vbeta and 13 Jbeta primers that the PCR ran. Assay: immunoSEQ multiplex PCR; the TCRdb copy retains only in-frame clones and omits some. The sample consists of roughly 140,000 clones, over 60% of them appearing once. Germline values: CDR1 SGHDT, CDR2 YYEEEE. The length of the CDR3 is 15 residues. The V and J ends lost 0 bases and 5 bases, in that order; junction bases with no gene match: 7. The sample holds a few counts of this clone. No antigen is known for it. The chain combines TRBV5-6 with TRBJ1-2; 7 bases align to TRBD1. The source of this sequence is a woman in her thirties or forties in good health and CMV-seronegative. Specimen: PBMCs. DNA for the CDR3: TGTGCCAGCAGCTTGGAAGGGGGCGGTCGGTATGGCTACACCTTC. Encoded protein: CASSLEGGGRYGYTF.